The 17 T cell receptor beta chains below were found in one sample sequenced in a study of cytomegalovirus exposure and HLA in healthy donors. The primer mix had 60 Vbeta and 13 Jbeta primers. TCRdb keeps only in-frame clones here, not all; method: immunoSEQ multiplex PCR. The sample shows approximately 180,000 clones, about 85% of them seen only once. Sequenced sample: PBMCs. These receptors were obtained from a woman aged 45-65 years in good health and CMV-seronegative.

The CDR3 reads CASSPLPGTDSGNTIYF. Written as DNA, the CDR3 is TGCGCCAGCAGCCCACTACCTGGGACTGACTCTGGAAACACCATATATTTT. The chain links TRBV5-1 to TRBJ1-3, with a tentative D call TRBD1 (5 bases). Germline V gene data show CDR1 as SGHRS and CDR2 as YFSETQ. V was shortened by 4 bases and J by 0 bases, with 17 bases between the two germline ends. CDR3 size: 17 residues.

This rearrangement joins TRBV7-6 to TRBJ2-1, with TRBD2 identical over 7 bases. Germline CDR1 SGHVS, CDR2 FNYEAQ. The CDR3 loop spans 15 amino acids. The trim removed 1 base at V and 2 bases at J, leaving 2 bases unmatched. The CDR3 region is CASSLDGGTYNEQFF. Here the CDR3 DNA reads TGTGCCAGCAGCTTAGACGGGGGGACCTACAATGAGCAGTTCTTC. Complete variable domain (other parts from reference TRBV7-6 and TRBJ2-1): GAGVSQSPRYKVTKRGQDVALRCDPISGHVSLYWYRQALGQGPEFLTYFNYEAQQDKSGLPNDRFSAERPEGSISTLTIQRTEQRDSAMYRCASSLDGGTYNEQFFGPGTRLTVL.

The chain employs TRBV19 and TRBJ2-2, with D uncertain. Trimming stripped 6 bases from V and 2 bases from J, with 7 bases between. The CDR3 is 13 residues long. CDR1 is LNHDA and CDR2 is SQIVND in the germline V gene (reference sequence). Here the CDR3 DNA reads TGTGCCAGTAGCACACCTAACACCGGGGAGCTGTTTTTT. Translating gives CASSTPNTGELFF.

The chain employs TRBV19 and TRBJ2-6, with D maybe TRBD1 (5 bases). This CDR3 comprises 16 residues. The V end lost 9 bases, the J end lost 4 bases, and 19 bases lay between the germline ends. From germline, CDR1 is LNHDA and CDR2 SQIVND (reference sequence). DNA for the CDR3: TGTGCCAGCGAGGCAGGGAACTTGGGCGGGGCCAACGTCCTGACTTTC. It is translated as CASEAGNLGGANVLTF.

V usage is TRBV28 and J usage is TRBJ1-6; D unresolved. This CDR3 has 13 amino acids. V shed 5 bases and J shed 7 bases, with 9 bases lying between them. In germline, CDR1 is MDHEN, CDR2 SYDVKM. CDR3 sequence (DNA): TGTGCCAGCAGTACAGCCTTAAATTCACCCCTCCACTTT. This translates into CASSTALNSPLHF.

The V gene is TRBV19, the J gene TRBJ2-1, with TRBD2 matching 7 bases. Trimming cost V 4 bases and J 1 base; bases outside gene matches: 4. The CDR3 has 15 amino acids. Germline V gene sequence: CDR1 LNHDA, CDR2 SQIVND (reference sequence). CDR3 sequence reads: CASSTGRGSYNEQFF. DNA of the CDR3: TGTGCCAGTAGTACGGGGAGGGGATCCTACAATGAGCAGTTCTTC. Full variable domain (outside the CDR3, taken from reference TRBV19 and TRBJ2-1): DGGITQSPKYLFRKEGQNVTLSCEQNLNHDAMYWYRQDPGQGLRLIYYSQIVNDFQKGDIAEGYSVSREKKESFPLTVTSAQKNPTAFYLCASSTGRGSYNEQFFGPGTRLTVL.

The rearrangement joins TRBV9 to TRBJ2-3; TRBD1 matches 8 bases. The V gene end was trimmed by 2 bases and the J gene end by 4 bases; junction bases not matched to a gene: 6. This CDR3 spans 15 amino acids. Germline V gives CDR1 SGDLS, CDR2 YYNGEE. CDR3: CASSVRTGFADTQYF. DNA of the CDR3: TGTGCCAGCAGCGTTAGGACAGGGTTTGCAGATACGCAGTATTTT.

V usage is TRBV29-1 and J usage is TRBJ2-1, with 15 positions matching TRBD2. This CDR3 has 16 amino acids. In germline, CDR1 is SQVTM, CDR2 ANQGSEA. The J segment lost 6 bases and the V segment lost 6 bases, leaving 9 bases of the junction unmatched. CDR3 in amino acids: CSVAVTGLAGGNEQFF. The CDR3 DNA reads TGCAGCGTAGCCGTTACGGGACTAGCGGGAGGCAATGAGCAGTTCTTC.

The chain recombines TRBV29-1 with TRBJ1-2; D remains unclear. The germline V gene has CDR1 SQVTM and CDR2 ANQGSEA. V lost 5 bases and J 4 bases, leaving 11 bases between the germline ends. This CDR3 spans 12 amino acids. CDR3 sequence reads: CSVQNGGYGYTF. In DNA, the CDR3 is TGCAGCGTTCAGAATGGAGGCTATGGCTACACCTTC.

The gene calls are TRBV11-2 and TRBJ1-2; 8 nucleotides line up with TRBD1. The junction had 6 bases not matched to a gene; V was cut back by 5 bases and J by 4 bases. The CDR3 consists of 14 residues. Germline loops: CDR1 SGHAT, CDR2 FQNNGV. Written as DNA, the CDR3 is TGTGCCAGCAGCCGTAGGACAGGGAGCTATGGCTACACCTTC. Translating it yields CASSRRTGSYGYTF.

The rearrangement uses TRBV2 and TRBJ2-2; 9 bases agree with TRBD1. The ends lost 7 bases at V and 2 bases at J; junction bases unmatched: 8. This CDR3 contains 16 residues. CDR1 is SNHLY, CDR2 FYNNEI, per germline. CDR3 sequence reads: CASKGAGQGNTGELFF. The DNA for the CDR3 is TGTGCCAGCAAGGGGGCGGGACAGGGCAACACCGGGGAGCTGTTTTTT.

The V and J genes are TRBV5-1 and TRBJ2-5; TRBD2 matches 12 bases. Germline V CDR1 and CDR2: SGHRS, YFSETQ. The CDR3 consists of 16 residues. The ends lost 4 bases at V and 1 base at J; junction bases unmatched: 5. CDR3 DNA: TGCGCCAGCAGCAGTACTAGCGGGGGGTCCCAAGAGACCCAGTACTTC. It yields the protein CASSSTSGGSQETQYF. Full variable domain (outside the CDR3, taken from reference TRBV5-1 and TRBJ2-5): KAGVTQTPRYLIKTRGQQVTLSCSPISGHRSVSWYQQTPGQGLQFLFEYFSETQRNKGNFPGRFSGRQFSNSRSEMNVSTLELGDSALYLCASSSTSGGSQETQYFGPGTRLLVL.

The J gene is TRBJ1-4, the V gene TRBV7-9; possibly TRBD1 for D (6 bases). Germline V lookup: CDR1 SEHNR, CDR2 FQNEAQ (reference sequence). Trimming stripped 8 bases from V and 3 bases from J, with 19 bases between. The CDR3 contains 16 residues. In DNA, the CDR3 is TGTGCCAGCCGCCGACAGGAGGAAGTCGCTAATGAAAAACTGTTTTTT. It is translated as CASRRQEEVANEKLFF.

This CDR3 is CASSSQGNNQPQHF. The DNA of the CDR3 is TGTGCCAGCAGTTCACAGGGTAACAATCAGCCCCAGCATTTT. The chain carries TRBV7-2 and TRBJ1-5, with D tentatively TRBD1 (6 bases). Germline CDR1 is SGHTA and CDR2 is FQGNSA. V was cut by 6 bases and J by 3 bases, with 12 bases left in between. This CDR3 spans 14 amino acids.

This clone was recorded once. V and J are TRBV19 and TRBJ2-7, with 9 bases fitting TRBD1. The CDR3 length is 16 residues. Trimming took 7 bases from V and 3 from J; bases not matched to a gene: 13. The germline gives CDR1 LNHDA, CDR2 SQIVND (reference sequence). CDR3 sequence: CASKGRQGQGGYEQYF. The CDR3, as DNA: TGTGCCAGTAAGGGACGCCAGGGACAGGGCGGCTACGAGCAGTACTTC.

The rearrangement joins TRBV9 to TRBJ1-4; a possible D gene is TRBD1 (5 bases). The CDR3 has 14 amino acids. Germline V gives CDR1 SGDLS, CDR2 YYNGEE. V lost 1 base, J lost 2 bases, and 6 bases lay in between. The CDR3 nucleotides are TGTGCCAGCAGCGTAAGACAGACTAATGAAAAACTGTTTTTT. It codes for CASSVRQTNEKLFF.

V gene TRBV28 combines with J gene TRBJ2-5; 8 bases match TRBD2. The CDR3 sequence is 17 residues long. Per the germline V gene, CDR1 is MDHEN and CDR2 is SYDVKM. The V and J ends lost 4 bases and 3 bases, in that order; junction bases with no gene match: 13. The CDR3 bases are TGTGCCAGCAGTTCCCCCCTGGAGCGGGAGCCCGAAGAGACCCAGTACTTC. Residues: CASSSPLEREPEETQYF.